These 19 T cell receptor beta chains came from one sample sequenced in a study of blood T cells in healthy people across ages. For the second PCR, which ran for about 7 to 11 cycles, a sample-barcoded 5' primer and a J-beta primer mix were used. TCRdb re-derived calls from the 5' RACE reads in MiXCR, one entry per CDR3 protein. The table records about 1.5 million distinct CDR3 sequences, approximately 43% of them present only once. Input material: blood. These receptors all stem from a woman aged 18-29 years in good health.

The chain carries TRBV4-1 and TRBJ2-1, with a possible D match to TRBD2 (5 bases). CDR3 length: 13 residues. Germline V gene lookup returns CDR1 MGHRA and CDR2 YSYEKL. V was trimmed by 1 base and J by 8 bases, leaving 9 bases between them. The CDR3 loop is CASSQGVAHEQFF. CDR3 DNA sequence: TGCGCCAGCAGCCAAGGCGTAGCGCATGAGCAGTTCTTC.

The rearrangement joins TRBV29-1 to TRBJ1-2, with TRBD1 matching over 7 bases. The J segment lost 3 bases and the V segment lost 6 bases, leaving 10 bases of the junction unmatched. The CDR3 contains 14 residues. Germline CDR1 and CDR2: SQVTM and ANQGSEA. The CDR3 sequence is CSVGGTENDYGYTF. The CDR3 coding sequence is TGCAGCGTGGGGGGGACAGAAAACGACTATGGCTACACCTTC.

This clonotype was counted ten times or more. One end of the junction fails to match germline, which may point to a read error. The V call is TRBV12-3 or TRBV12-4, the J call TRBJ1-2; D remains unclear. The CDR3 extends over 11 amino acids. CDR3 loop: CASSSGYGYTF. In DNA form, the CDR3 reads TGCGCCAGCAGCTCCGGGTATGGCTACACCTTC.

This clonotype has a handful of counts. The V gene is TRBV7-9, the J gene TRBJ2-1; no definite D call. Germline loops: CDR1 SEHNR, CDR2 FQNEAQ (reference sequence). The V end lost 4 bases, the J end lost 0 bases, and 13 bases lay between the germline ends. This CDR3 comprises 16 residues. The CDR3 DNA reads as TGTGCCAGCAGCTCCCCCCCCTCGAGCTCCTACAATGAGCAGTTCTTC. Translation: CASSSPPSSSYNEQFF.

This chain joins TRBV10-3 and TRBJ2-7; D is perhaps TRBD1 (6 bases). Per germline, CDR1 ENHRY and CDR2 SYGVKD. V lost 10 bases, J lost 3 bases, and 13 bases lay in between. The length of the CDR3 is 12 residues. The CDR3 reads CATTGQSYEQYF. Here the CDR3 DNA reads TGTGCCACTACAGGACAGAGCTACGAGCAGTACTTC.

The chain links TRBV29-1 to TRBJ2-5; 12 nucleotides agree with TRBD2. Germline CDR1 is SQVTM and CDR2 is ANQGSEA. The V gene end was trimmed by 1 base and the J gene end by 11 bases; junction bases not matched to a gene: 17. The CDR3 contains 17 residues. CDR3 loop: CSVEAPGLAGAYNEQYF. CDR3 nucleotides: TGCAGCGTTGAAGCCCCGGGACTAGCGGGCGCCTACAATGAGCAGTACTTC.

For the CDR3, the DNA is TGCAGCGTCCGACGGGACAGGGGATACAATGAGCAGTTCTTC. This encodes CSVRRDRGYNEQFF. The chain joins TRBV29-1 to TRBJ2-1, with 10 bases aligning to TRBD1. In germline, CDR1 is SQVTM, CDR2 ANQGSEA. CDR3 size: 14 residues. Losses at the gene ends were 6 bases for V and 4 bases for J; bases not matched to a gene: 6.

The chain couples TRBV6-2 or TRBV6-3 to TRBJ1-3; D remains ambiguous. The V gene lost 6 bases and the J gene lost 4 bases, with 10 bases spanning the gap. The CDR3 runs to 13 residues. The germline V gene encodes CDR1 MNHEY and CDR2 SVGEGT. The CDR3 bases are TGTGCCAGCAGAACCGAGGGAGGAAACACCATATATTTT. This translates into CASRTEGGNTIYF.

This rearrangement joins TRBV29-1 to TRBJ1-2; D remains unclear. This CDR3 spans 13 amino acids. The germline gives CDR1 SQVTM, CDR2 ANQGSEA. Trimming removed 0 bases from V and 1 base from J, with 6 bases in between. Here the CDR3 reads CSVEDAVNYGYTF. In nucleotides, the CDR3 is TGCAGCGTTGAAGATGCGGTTAACTATGGCTACACCTTC.

CDR3: CASSVNDIKYEQYF. The CDR3 DNA reads TGTGCCAGCAGCGTAAACGACATCAAGTACGAGCAGTACTTC. The chain joins TRBV9 to TRBJ2-7; the D is unclear. In germline, CDR1 is SGDLS, CDR2 YYNGEE. The V end was cut by 1 base, the J end by 4 bases, with 12 bases between. The CDR3 loop spans 14 amino acids.

Regarding this clonotype: This sequence may be a read error, since a much larger clone differs from it by one base. The chain joins TRBV28 to TRBJ2-4; TRBD2 might be the D (6 bases). This CDR3 contains 10 residues. V lost 6 bases, J lost 14 bases, and 11 bases lay in between. Germline V gives CDR1 MDHEN, CDR2 SYDVKM. DNA for the CDR3: TGTGCCAGCAGACGGGAGACCAAGTACTTC. Protein: CASRRETKYF.

This CDR3 is CASSLVVSGAHTQYF. CDR3 bases: TGTGCCAGCAGCTTAGTAGTTAGCGGGGCGCATACGCAGTATTTT. The chain has TRBV11-2 and TRBJ2-3; 8 bases are shared with TRBD2. The germline gives CDR1 SGHAT, CDR2 FQNNGV. J gave up 7 bases and V 1 base, and 7 bases lay outside the gene matches. The CDR3 runs 15 residues.

This clonotype has at least ten counts. The junction departs from the called germline gene at one end, perhaps through a read error. This chain joins TRBV4-3 and TRBJ2-5, with 11 bases fitting TRBD2. The germline V gene encodes CDR1 LGHNA and CDR2 YSLEER. This CDR3 has 15 amino acids. CDR3 in DNA: TGTGCCAGCAGCCAAGGGACTAGCGGACAAGAGACCCAGTACTTC. Its translation is CASSQGTSGQETQYF.

This clonotype has a handful of counts. The chain has TRBV28 and TRBJ2-1, with D perhaps being TRBD1 or TRBD2 (6 bases each). CDR3 length: 17 amino acids. The V gene's germline CDR1 is MDHEN and CDR2 SYDVKM. V shed 8 bases and J shed 0 bases, with 20 bases lying between them. The CDR3 sequence: CASLPSWGRDSYNEQFF. The CDR3, as DNA: TGTGCCAGCCTTCCTTCTTGGGGGCGGGACTCCTACAATGAGCAGTTCTTC.

Here the CDR3 DNA reads TGTGCCGACAGAGACAGAAACCAAGAGACCCAGTACTTC. It codes for CADRDRNQETQYF. V is TRBV7-2 and J is TRBJ2-5; tentative D call: TRBD1 (5 bases). The CDR3 is 13 residues long. Germline lookup yields CDR1 SGHTA and CDR2 FQGNSA. V lost 11 bases to trimming and J lost 0 bases, with 13 bases between them.

This clonotype was picked up a small number of times. The chain uses TRBV12-3 or TRBV12-4 and TRBJ2-1; possibly TRBD1 for D (5 bases). Trimming left V 4 bases short and J 3 bases short, with 22 bases between. The CDR3 runs 18 residues. The CDR3 is CASSYDWGRRDVYNEQFF. Written as DNA, the CDR3 is TGTGCCAGCAGTTACGATTGGGGCCGGCGTGACGTCTACAATGAGCAGTTCTTC.

The chain combines TRBV28 with TRBJ1-3; weak D call: TRBD1 (6 bases). Germline values: CDR1 MDHEN, CDR2 SYDVKM. The CDR3 is made up of 13 amino acids. V shed 5 bases and J shed 7 bases, with 12 bases lying between them. The CDR3 region has the DNA TGTGCCAGCAGTCTCAGACAGGCGAACACCATATATTTT. It specifies CASSLRQANTIYF.

This chain uses TRBV7-2 with TRBJ1-3, with 7 positions matching TRBD1. Germline CDR1 and CDR2: SGHTA and FQGNSA. The CDR3 contains 15 residues. After removal of 0 bases from V and 5 bases from J, the junction contained 4 bases not matched to a gene. The CDR3 nucleotides are TGTGCCAGCAGCTTAGCCGACAGGGAAAGAAACACCATATATTTT. Amino acids: CASSLADRERNTIYF. Combining the CDR3 with reference TRBV7-2 and TRBJ1-3 gives the whole variable domain GAGVSQSPSNKVTEKGKDVELRCDPISGHTALYWYRQSLGQGLEFLIYFQGNSAPDKSGLPSDRFSAERTGGSVSTLTIQRTQQEDSAVYLCASSLADRERNTIYFGEGSWLTVV.

The genes are TRBV20-1 and TRBJ2-3; possible D gene TRBD2, 6 bases. Germline CDR1 is DFQATT and CDR2 is SNEGSKA (reference sequence). The CDR3 has 18 amino acids. V was clipped by 0 bases and J by 3 bases, with 22 bases between them. The CDR3 sequence is CSARDRGGWEDGTDTQYF. The CDR3 coding sequence is TGCAGTGCTAGAGATCGCGGAGGCTGGGAGGACGGGACAGATACGCAGTATTTT.